This note documents a single T cell receptor beta chain sequence. The protocol was immunoSEQ multiplex PCR, while the TCRdb copy is restricted to in-frame clones and leaves out a portion. Counted here are about 81,000 clones, nearly 90% occurring once; the ten biggest clones make up approximately 5.2%. This entry comes from a study of blood T cell repertoires in COVID-19. The V gene end was trimmed by 2 bases and the J gene end by 5 bases; junction bases not matched to a gene: 3. The germline V gene has CDR1 MDHEN and CDR2 SYDVKM. CDR3 size: 14 residues. The chain joins TRBV28 to TRBJ1-1; 9 bases are shared with TRBD1. The sequenced sample consisted of peripheral blood. The source is a woman older than 75 with active COVID-19. The CDR3 DNA follows: TGTGCCAGCAGTTTAGGACAGGGGTTAACTGAAGCTTTCTTT. This gives the protein CASSLGQGLTEAFF.